This T cell receptor (beta chain) was observed in a study of tumor and adjacent non-tumor tissue in lung cancer. The germline V gene has CDR1 MNHEY and CDR2 SVGEGT. CDR3 length equals 19 residues. V was trimmed by 0 bases and J by 6 bases, leaving 24 bases between them. RNA was extracted from bulk tissue without any cell sorting. The normal lung tissue was taken more than 3 cm from the tumor edge. Three rounds of nested PCR, following a modified ARM-PCR protocol, produced the TCRbeta library. TCRdb re-called the multiplex PCR reads with MiXCR, one entry per CDR3 protein. The sample carries tens of thousands of distinct CDR3 sequences, roughly three quarters recorded once.

The sample consisted of distant non-tumor lung tissue. The V call is TRBV6-2 or TRBV6-3, the J call TRBJ1-5, with D tentatively TRBD1 (5 bases). The receptor comes from a man in his sixties with non-small cell lung cancer. The CDR3 DNA reads TGTGCCAGCAGTTACTCGCTGTGGGACTGGCAGGGAATCGCTCAGCCCCAGCATTTT. Its translation: CASSYSLWDWQGIAQPQHF.